This paragraph reports one T cell receptor (beta chain). Its antigen is unknown. The data were taken from a study of regulatory T cells in long-lasting Graves disease. The study's findings and limits: TRBV28, TRBJ1-2 and TRBJ2-5 emerged as the favored segments in persistent disease.

Time point: newly diagnosed GD, antithyroid drugs for less than 3 months. Scientists built the TCR library using RNA that was extracted from PBMCs. The CDR3 loop spans 14 amino acids. J gave up 7 bases and V 4 bases, and 6 bases lay outside the gene matches. In germline, CDR1 is SGHRS, CDR2 YFSETQ. With iRepertoire HTBI primers and Arm-PCR of CDR3 regions, TCR beta libraries were built. MiXCR, run by TCRdb on the multiplex PCR reads, gives a single entry per CDR3 protein. The table has approximately 350,000 distinct CDR3 sequences, over 15% seen once. The data also belong to a second study, concerning T cells in Graves' hyperthyroidism and ophthalmopathy. That investigation notes: Most expanded thyroid clonotypes above 0.001 also appeared in blood.

This TCR was sampled from a man between 35 and 55 years old with Graves disease. Sample: peripheral blood mononuclear cells (PBMCs), taken at new diagnosis, from a patient treated with antithyroid drugs. The chain links TRBV5-1 to TRBJ1-4; 8 bases match TRBD1. Written as DNA, the CDR3 is TGCGCCAGCAGCCCAGGACAGGGCGCTGAAAAACTGTTTTTT. Its translation: CASSPGQGAEKLFF.